This TCR beta chain emerged from a study of OX40 agonist ivuxolimab in advanced cancers. The wider study: Three patients, one with hepatocellular carcinoma and two with cutaneous melanoma, achieved partial responses. Study-level findings and limits: At 0.1 to 3.0 mg/kg, clonal expansion of CD4+ and CD8+ blood T cells had occurred by week 6. It was also the case that some nonresponders had low normalized T-cell clonal expansion.

Trimming took 0 bases from V and 9 from J, leaving 15 bases between them. This CDR3 has 15 residues. Germline V gene lookup returns CDR1 MNHEY and CDR2 SVGAGI. Of note for this clone: Its antigen is not identified.

Autoimmune disease history or systemic immunosuppression disqualified patients. Profiling relied on immunoSEQ multiplex PCR, and the TCRdb table lists in-frame clones only, not all of them. The data contain 60,000 to 100,000 clones, 84% of them singletons. This specimen consisted of CD4+ or CD8+ T cells sorted from blood, obtained in a trial of the OX40 agonist ivuxolimab. This receptor was identified in an adult with an advanced solid tumor such as melanoma, head and neck, liver or kidney cancer. The chain uses TRBV6-5 and TRBJ2-1; D might be TRBD2 (7 bases). The CDR3 spells CASSYSSRGAPEQFF. The CDR3 DNA reads TGTGCCAGCAGTTACTCGAGTCGGGGGGCCCCTGAGCAGTTCTTC.